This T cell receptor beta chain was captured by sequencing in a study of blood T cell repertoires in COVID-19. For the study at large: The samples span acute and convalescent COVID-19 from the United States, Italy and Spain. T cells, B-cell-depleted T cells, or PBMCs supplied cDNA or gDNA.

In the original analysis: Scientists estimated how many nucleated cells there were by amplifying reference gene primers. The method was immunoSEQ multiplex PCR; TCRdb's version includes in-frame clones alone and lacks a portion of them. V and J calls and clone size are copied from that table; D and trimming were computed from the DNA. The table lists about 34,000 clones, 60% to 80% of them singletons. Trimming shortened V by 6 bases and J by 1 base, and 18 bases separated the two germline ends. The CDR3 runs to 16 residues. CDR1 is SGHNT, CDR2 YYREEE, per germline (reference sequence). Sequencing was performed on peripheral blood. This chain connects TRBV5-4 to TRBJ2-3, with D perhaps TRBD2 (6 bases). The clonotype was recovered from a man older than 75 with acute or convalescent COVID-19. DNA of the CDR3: TGTGCCAGCACGTCCGGCTGGGCTAGCGGCACAGATACGCAGTATTTT. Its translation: CASTSGWASGTDTQYF.